A single sample gave rise to the 32 T cell receptor beta chains below, sequenced in a study of a mutant IDH1 vaccine in newly diagnosed glioma. Time point given: week 47, end of study. The study gave 300 ug of mutant IDH1 20-mer peptide per vaccine dose, with topical imiquimod. No antigen has been identified for these receptors. The assay was immunoSEQ multiplex PCR, and TCRdb's table has in-frame clones only and misses some. The data hold tens of thousands of clones, with approximately 75% observed a single time. Specimen: PBMCs, collected from a glioma patient whose treatment included an IDH1 peptide vaccine. Receptors were obtained from a man in his forties with glioma.

This chain joins TRBV7-9 and TRBJ1-4, with a possible D match to TRBD1 (5 bases). The CDR3 is 15 residues long. Per the germline V gene, CDR1 is SEHNR and CDR2 is FQNEAQ (reference sequence). Between the trimmed V and J ends, which lost 5 bases and 5 bases, there was a span of 15 bases. The CDR3 sequence is CASSPDLGGNEKLFF. CDR3 sequence (DNA): TGTGCCAGCAGCCCGGATTTGGGGGGGAATGAAAAACTGTTTTTT.

V and J are TRBV27 and TRBJ1-2; TRBD1 matches at 7 bases. This CDR3 has 13 residues. J was trimmed by 5 bases and V by 5 bases; bases with no gene match: 5. Germline V gives CDR1 MNHEY, CDR2 SMNVEV (reference sequence). DNA for the CDR3: TGTGCCAGCAGTCAACAGGGGCCGTATGGCTACACCTTC. It encodes CASSQQGPYGYTF.

This chain joins TRBV10-3 and TRBJ2-2, with D perhaps matching TRBD2 (7 bases). With 10 bases removed from V and 7 bases from J, the gap between germline ends came to 13 bases. Germline V gives CDR1 ENHRY, CDR2 SYGVKD. The CDR3 is 12 residues long. CDR3 protein: CATDRGGGELFF. The CDR3 coding sequence is TGTGCCACGGATAGGGGGGGCGGGGAGCTGTTTTTT.

The chain recombines TRBV5-8 with TRBJ1-5; TRBD1 agrees at 9 bases. CDR1 and CDR2 from the germline V gene are SGHTS and YDEGEE. The CDR3 spans 16 residues. V lost 1 base to trimming and J lost 4 bases; unmatched junction nucleotides: 6. CDR3 nucleotide sequence: TGTGCCAGCAGCTTGAGGGGACAGGGTCGGAATCAGCCCCAGCATTTT. Its protein is CASSLRGQGRNQPQHF.

The chain is built from TRBV27 and TRBJ2-7; 7 nucleotides align to TRBD1. Losses at the gene ends were 6 bases for V and 0 bases for J; bases not matched to a gene: 8. Germline V gene data show CDR1 as MNHEY and CDR2 as SMNVEV (reference sequence). There are 15 residues in the CDR3. The DNA for the CDR3 is TGTGCCAGCAGCCGCCCCAGGGGGAGCTCCTACGAGCAGTACTTC. Residues: CASSRPRGSSYEQYF.

The chain links TRBV7-2 to TRBJ1-6; possible D gene TRBD1, 6 bases. Deletions cut 1 base from V and 2 bases from J, with 9 bases between. The CDR3 has 16 residues. Germline CDR1 and CDR2: SGHTA and FQGNSA. CDR3 DNA: TGTGCCAGCAGCTTAGATGCAGGGGCCTATAATTCACCCCTCCACTTT. Translating gives CASSLDAGAYNSPLHF.

This chain joins TRBV7-2 and TRBJ1-5; D is uncertain. The CDR3 runs to 12 residues. Germline values: CDR1 SGHTA, CDR2 FQGNSA. With 8 bases removed from V and 4 bases from J, the gap between germline ends came to 9 bases. The CDR3 sequence: CASAGRNQPQHF. The CDR3 DNA reads as TGTGCCAGCGCTGGACGTAATCAGCCCCAGCATTTT. Complete variable domain (other parts from reference TRBV7-2 and TRBJ1-5): GAGVSQSPSNKVTEKGKDVELRCDPISGHTALYWYRQSLGQGLEFLIYFQGNSAPDKSGLPSDRFSAERTGGSVSTLTIQRTQQEDSAVYLCASAGRNQPQHFGDGTRLSIL.

In this sample, this clone turned up once. J is TRBJ1-3 and V is TRBV4-1; 10 bases align to TRBD1. The CDR3 covers 19 residues. From germline, CDR1 is MGHRA and CDR2 YSYEKL. The V gene end was trimmed by 5 bases and the J gene end by 0 bases; junction bases not matched to a gene: 13. The DNA of the CDR3 is TGCGCCAGCAGCACTCGGACAGGGGGGAAGCCGATCTCTGGAAACACCATATATTTT. Its translation is CASSTRTGGKPISGNTIYF.

The genes are TRBV6-5 and TRBJ2-5; perhaps TRBD2 as D (5 bases). Germline loops: CDR1 MNHEY, CDR2 SVGAGI. V was pared by 0 bases and J by 5 bases, with 7 bases between. This CDR3 comprises 13 residues. DNA of the CDR3: TGTGCCAGCAGTTACTCGGGCGGGGAGACCCAGTACTTC. Translated: CASSYSGGETQYF.

This clone occurred once. V gene TRBV10-2 combines with J gene TRBJ2-7, with 9 bases matching TRBD2. There are 14 residues in the CDR3. Trimming at V came to 3 bases and at J to 6 bases, leaving 6 bases not matched to a gene. The germline gives CDR1 WSHSY, CDR2 SAAADI. The CDR3 nucleotides are TGCGCCAGCAGTGACGGCGGGGGGGCACGCGAGCAGTACTTC. Amino acid sequence: CASSDGGGAREQYF.

V usage is TRBV5-1 and J usage is TRBJ2-5; 10 bases match TRBD2. CDR1 SGHRS and CDR2 YFSETQ come from the germline V gene. V shed 0 bases, J shed 3 bases, and the junction held 5 bases outside the gene matches. This CDR3 contains 16 residues. CDR3 coding DNA: TGCGCCAGCAGCTTGGAAGCTAGCGGGAGAAAAGAGACCCAGTACTTC. Translation gives CASSLEASGRKETQYF. The full variable domain, its missing parts supplied by reference TRBV5-1 and TRBJ2-5, is KAGVTQTPRYLIKTRGQQVTLSCSPISGHRSVSWYQQTPGQGLQFLFEYFSETQRNKGNFPGRFSGRQFSNSRSEMNVSTLELGDSALYLCASSLEASGRKETQYFGPGTRLLVL.

The chain employs TRBV6-1 and TRBJ1-1; 9 nucleotides match TRBD1. V was pared by 3 bases and J by 1 base, with 6 bases of the junction left unmatched. The CDR3 is made up of 16 amino acids. Germline-derived CDR1 and CDR2 are MNHNS and SASEGT. This CDR3 reads CASSEDRGKWNTEAFF. CDR3 DNA: TGTGCCAGCAGTGAGGACAGGGGAAAATGGAACACTGAAGCTTTCTTT.

The chain carries TRBV4-2 and TRBJ2-5; 10 nucleotides align to TRBD2. The CDR3 has 13 amino acids. V lost 4 bases, J lost 5 bases, and 1 base stayed unmatched. The germline gives CDR1 LGHNA, CDR2 YNFKEQ. The CDR3 coding sequence is TGTGCCAGCAGCCGGACTAGCGGCGAGACCCAGTACTTC. It translates to CASSRTSGETQYF.

The chain has TRBV19 and TRBJ2-1; 12 positions agree with TRBD2. The CDR3 totals 19 residues. With V trimmed by 5 bases and J by 1 base, 12 bases remained unmatched. Germline lookup yields CDR1 LNHDA and CDR2 SQIVND (reference sequence). The CDR3 DNA reads as TGTGCCAGTAGTCACCCGGCAAGACTAGCGGGAGAATCCTACAATGAGCAGTTCTTC. Translating it yields CASSHPARLAGESYNEQFF.

The V gene is TRBV9, the J gene TRBJ1-1; TRBD1 is a possible D gene (5 bases). CDR1 and CDR2 from the germline V gene are SGDLS and YYNGEE. V was cut by 3 bases and J by 0 bases, with 9 bases left in between. The CDR3 runs to 14 residues. CDR3 in DNA: TGTGCCAGCAGCGCCAAGACAGTGAACACTGAAGCTTTCTTT. This codes for CASSAKTVNTEAFF.

The chain joins TRBV2 to TRBJ1-2; 7 nucleotides align to TRBD1. V lost 11 bases, J lost 4 bases, and 19 bases stayed unmatched. The CDR3 sequence is 16 residues long. Germline V gene sequence: CDR1 SNHLY, CDR2 FYNNEI. As DNA, the CDR3 is TGTGCCGGACTATACAGGGGCCTTCGAGATCCCTATGGCTACACCTTC. Its translation: CAGLYRGLRDPYGYTF.

This clone was observed a few times. The junction departs from the called germline gene at one end, perhaps through a read error. The J gene is TRBJ2-1, the V gene TRBV7-7; no definite D call. Germline-derived CDR1 and CDR2 are SSHAT and FNYEAQ (reference sequence). CDR3 length: 13 amino acids. This chain's CDR3 is CASSFTAGGEQFF. The CDR3 region has the DNA TGTGCTAGCAGCTTTACGGCAGGTGGTGAGCAGTTCTTC.

V usage is TRBV6-5 and J usage is TRBJ2-1, with a weak D call TRBD2 (6 bases). The CDR3 runs 15 residues. CDR1 and CDR2 (germline): MNHEY, SVGAGI. The V end was cut by 5 bases, the J end by 6 bases, with 17 bases between. The CDR3 DNA follows: TGTGCCAGCAGTCCTACTAGCCCCATCAGCAATGAGCAGTTCTTC. The encoded protein is CASSPTSPISNEQFF.

The rearrangement joins TRBV11-2 to TRBJ1-2, with 8 bases that match TRBD1. The germline CDR1 and CDR2 sequences are SGHAT and FQNNGV. The CDR3 runs 15 residues. V lost 5 bases, J lost 6 bases, and 11 bases stayed unmatched. The CDR3 DNA sequence: TGTGCCAGCAGCCTATCCCGACAGGGGCTTGATGGCTACACCTTC. Its protein product is CASSLSRQGLDGYTF. The entire variable domain, with the rest obtained from reference TRBV11-2 and TRBJ1-2, is as follows: EAGVAQSPRYKIIEKRQSVAFWCNPISGHATLYWYQQILGQGPKLLIQFQNNGVVDDSQLPKDRFSAERLKGVDSTLKIQPAKLEDSAVYLCASSLSRQGLDGYTFGSGTRLTVV.

The chain uses TRBV6-6 and TRBJ2-4; TRBD1 is a possible D gene (5 bases). Germline lookup yields CDR1 MNHNY and CDR2 SVGAGI (reference sequence). CDR3 size: 16 residues. V was clipped by 5 bases and J by 1 base, with 15 bases between them. The CDR3 sequence: CASSQQAKGAKNIQYF. The CDR3 DNA sequence: TGTGCCAGCAGTCAGCAGGCGAAGGGGGCCAAAAACATTCAGTACTTC.

The chain employs TRBV9 and TRBJ1-6; 9 nucleotides agree with TRBD1. Germline V gene sequence: CDR1 SGDLS, CDR2 YYNGEE. The CDR3 loop spans 15 amino acids. V was pared by 4 bases and J by 10 bases, with 9 bases of the junction left unmatched. CDR3 DNA sequence: TGTGCCAGCAGCCCGAGGGACAGGGAGGACTCACCCCTCCACTTT. Its protein product is CASSPRDREDSPLHF.

This chain uses TRBV28 with TRBJ1-1; the D is unclear. Germline V lookup: CDR1 MDHEN, CDR2 SYDVKM. The CDR3 spans 15 residues. Deletions cut 10 bases from V and 1 base from J, with 19 bases between. Here the CDR3 reads CANTRLGRTNTEAFF. The CDR3 nucleotides are TGTGCCAACACGAGGCTGGGCCGGACGAACACTGAAGCTTTCTTT.

The chain uses TRBV29-1 and TRBJ2-2, with TRBD2 matching 8 bases. The CDR3 runs to 15 residues. Germline V gives CDR1 SQVTM, CDR2 ANQGSEA. V trimming: 4 bases; J trimming: 8 bases; junction bases outside the gene matches: 12. DNA for the CDR3: TGCAGCGTTGGAGGCTTAGCGGGATCGTCGGGGGAGCTGTTTTTT. Its protein is CSVGGLAGSSGELFF.

This clone has only a few counts. This rearrangement joins TRBV12-5 to TRBJ1-2, with no clear D. CDR1 and CDR2 from the germline V gene are LGHNT and FRNRAP. The ends were cut back, 7 bases at V and 3 bases at J, with 15 bases in the middle. The CDR3 totals 14 residues. CDR3 sequence reads: CASAPPSRDYGYTF. The CDR3 region has the DNA TGTGCTAGTGCCCCGCCCAGTCGGGACTATGGCTACACCTTC.

This clone was recorded a few times. V usage is TRBV4-1 and J usage is TRBJ1-5; D gene unclear. The CDR3 is made up of 14 amino acids. CDR1 MGHRA and CDR2 YSYEKL come from the germline V gene. V was clipped by 1 base and J by 2 bases, with 6 bases between them. CDR3 sequence (DNA): TGCGCCAGCAGCCAAGGGTGGGGCAATCAGCCCCAGCATTTT. It is translated as CASSQGWGNQPQHF.

The chain employs TRBV27 and TRBJ1-5; a weak D match, TRBD1 (5 bases). V lost 6 bases and J lost 2, with 17 bases in between. The CDR3 loop spans 16 amino acids. The germline gives CDR1 MNHEY, CDR2 SMNVEV (reference sequence). In DNA, the CDR3 is TGTGCCAGCAGCCTCCGGGGGAGGGGACGCAATCAGCCCCAGCATTTT. This translates into CASSLRGRGRNQPQHF.

On this clone: One junction end disagrees with the germline gene, perhaps due to a read error. This chain joins TRBV11-2 and TRBJ1-6; the match to TRBD1 covers 8 bases. CDR3 length: 13 amino acids. Germline loops: CDR1 SGHAT, CDR2 FQNNGV. DNA for the CDR3: TGTGCCAGCAGCTTAGGAGCCATGGGACAGGCCAACTTT. This sequence encodes CASSLGAMGQANF.

The chain has TRBV15 and TRBJ2-1; D tentatively reads TRBD1 or TRBD2 (6 bases each). This CDR3 has 14 residues. CDR1 is LNHNV and CDR2 is YYDKDF in the germline V gene (reference sequence). Trimming removed 1 base from V and 9 bases from J, with 13 bases in between. Written as DNA, the CDR3 is TGTGCCACCAGCAGAGTCGTGGGGGGCAGTGAGCAGTTCTTC. This codes for CATSRVVGGSEQFF.

The chain has TRBV5-1 and TRBJ2-5; 11 positions agree with TRBD2. V lost 3 bases to trimming and J lost 2 bases; unmatched junction nucleotides: 6. The CDR3 is 16 residues long. In germline, CDR1 is SGHRS, CDR2 YFSETQ. The CDR3 region has the DNA TGCGCCAGCAGCTCTAGCGGGGGGAACTTACAAGAGACCCAGTACTTC. This translates into CASSSSGGNLQETQYF.

This clone was observed a single time. This chain uses TRBV19 with TRBJ1-2, with D unresolved. V shed 3 bases and J shed 6 bases, with 11 bases lying between them. The germline V gene encodes CDR1 LNHDA and CDR2 SQIVND (reference sequence). There are 13 residues in the CDR3. CDR3 bases: TGTGCCAGTAGTATTAAAAGAGTCGATGGCTACACCTTC. It yields the protein CASSIKRVDGYTF.

The genes are TRBV6-6 and TRBJ1-3; no reliable D call. Trimming took 4 bases from V and 0 from J, leaving 10 bases between them. The CDR3 runs to 15 residues. CDR1 and CDR2 from the germline V gene are MNHNY and SVGAGI (reference sequence). DNA for the CDR3: TGTGCCAGCAGTTTCTCGGATTCCTCTGGAAACACCATATATTTT. It codes for CASSFSDSSGNTIYF.

This clone came up once. This chain links TRBV5-1 with TRBJ1-4; no clear D gene. Germline-derived CDR1 and CDR2 are SGHRS and YFSETQ. The CDR3 covers 14 residues. The V end was cut by 0 bases, the J end by 4 bases, with 7 bases between. CDR3 loop: CASSLGLSNEKLFF. The CDR3 DNA reads TGCGCCAGCAGCTTGGGACTGAGTAATGAAAAACTGTTTTTT.